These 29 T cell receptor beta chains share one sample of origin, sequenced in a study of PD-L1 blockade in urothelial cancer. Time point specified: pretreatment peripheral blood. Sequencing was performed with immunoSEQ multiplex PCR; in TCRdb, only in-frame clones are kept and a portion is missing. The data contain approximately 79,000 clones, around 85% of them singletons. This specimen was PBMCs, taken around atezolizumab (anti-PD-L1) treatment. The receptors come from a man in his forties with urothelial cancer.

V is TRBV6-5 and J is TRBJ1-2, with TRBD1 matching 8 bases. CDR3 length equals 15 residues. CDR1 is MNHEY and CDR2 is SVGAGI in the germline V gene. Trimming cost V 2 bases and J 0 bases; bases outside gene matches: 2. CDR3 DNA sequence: TGTGCCAGCAGTTACGACAGGGGAGCTAACTATGGCTACACCTTC. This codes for CASSYDRGANYGYTF.

CDR3 sequence reads: CASSLQGEQYF. The DNA of the CDR3 is TGTGCCAGCAGCTTACAGGGCGAGCAGTACTTC. V usage is TRBV7-6 and J usage is TRBJ2-7; a possible D gene is TRBD1 (5 bases). The ends were cut back, 2 bases at V and 6 bases at J, with 5 bases in the middle. Germline loops: CDR1 SGHVS, CDR2 FNYEAQ. CDR3 length: 11 amino acids.

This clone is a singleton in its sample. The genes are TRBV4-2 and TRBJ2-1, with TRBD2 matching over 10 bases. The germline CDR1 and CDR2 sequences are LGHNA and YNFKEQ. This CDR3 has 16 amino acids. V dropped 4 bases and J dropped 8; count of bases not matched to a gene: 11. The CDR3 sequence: CASSRGGLAKSDEQFF. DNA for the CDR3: TGTGCCAGCAGCCGTGGGGGACTAGCGAAGTCGGATGAGCAGTTCTTC.

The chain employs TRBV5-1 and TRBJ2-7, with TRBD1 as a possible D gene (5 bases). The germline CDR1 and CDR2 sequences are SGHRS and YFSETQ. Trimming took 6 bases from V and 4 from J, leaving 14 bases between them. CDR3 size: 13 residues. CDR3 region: CASTAGLEYEQYF. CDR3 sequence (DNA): TGCGCCAGCACCGCAGGGTTAGAGTACGAGCAGTACTTC.

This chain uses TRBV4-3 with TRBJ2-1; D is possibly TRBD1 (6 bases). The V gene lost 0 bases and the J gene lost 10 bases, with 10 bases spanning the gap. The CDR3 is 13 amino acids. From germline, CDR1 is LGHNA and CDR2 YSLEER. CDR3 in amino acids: CASSQDGGLEQFF. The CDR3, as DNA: TGCGCCAGCAGCCAAGATGGGGGCCTCGAGCAGTTCTTC.

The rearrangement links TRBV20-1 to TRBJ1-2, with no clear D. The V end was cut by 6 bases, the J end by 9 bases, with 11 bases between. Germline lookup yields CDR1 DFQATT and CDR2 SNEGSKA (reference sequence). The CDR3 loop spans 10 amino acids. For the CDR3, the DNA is TGCAGTGCCGCGGGCCGGAGCTACACCTTC. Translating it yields CSAAGRSYTF.

The DNA for the CDR3 is TGTGCCAGCAGCGTCTCAACAGGGGTGGGTGGCTACACCTTC. It translates to CASSVSTGVGGYTF. This chain links TRBV7-2 with TRBJ1-2; 7 bases map to TRBD1. Looked up from germline, CDR1 is SGHTA and CDR2 is FQGNSA. V was pared by 5 bases and J by 7 bases, with 10 bases of the junction left unmatched. This CDR3 is 14 amino acids long.

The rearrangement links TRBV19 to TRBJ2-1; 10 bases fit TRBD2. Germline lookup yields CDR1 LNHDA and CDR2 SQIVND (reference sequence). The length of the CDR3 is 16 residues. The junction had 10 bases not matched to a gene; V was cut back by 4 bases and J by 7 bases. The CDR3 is CASSKGASGSGNEQFF. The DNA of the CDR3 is TGTGCCAGTAGTAAGGGGGCTAGCGGGAGTGGTAATGAGCAGTTCTTC.

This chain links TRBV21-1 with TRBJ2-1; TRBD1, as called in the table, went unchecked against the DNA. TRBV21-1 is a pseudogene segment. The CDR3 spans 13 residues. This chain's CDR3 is CASSTRTTNEQFF. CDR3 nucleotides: TGTGCCAGCAGCACGAGGACAACAAATGAGCAGTTCTTC.

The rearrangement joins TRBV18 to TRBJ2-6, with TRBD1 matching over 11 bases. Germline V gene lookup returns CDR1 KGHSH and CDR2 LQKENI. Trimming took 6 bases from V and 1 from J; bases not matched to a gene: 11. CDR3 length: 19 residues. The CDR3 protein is CASSPRTGGFVSGANVLTF. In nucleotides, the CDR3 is TGTGCCAGCTCGCCCCGGACAGGGGGCTTCGTATCTGGGGCCAACGTCCTGACTTTC. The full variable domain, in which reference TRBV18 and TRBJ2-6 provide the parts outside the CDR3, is NAGVMQNPRHLVRRRGQEARLRCSPMKGHSHVYWYRQLPEEGLKFMVYLQKENIIDESGMPKERFSAEFPKEGPSILRIQQVVRGDSAAYFCASSPRTGGFVSGANVLTFGAGSRLTVL.

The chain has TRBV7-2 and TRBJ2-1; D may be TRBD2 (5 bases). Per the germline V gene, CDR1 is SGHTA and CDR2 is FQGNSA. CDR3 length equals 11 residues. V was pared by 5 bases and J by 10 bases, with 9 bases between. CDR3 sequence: CASSHTGEQFF. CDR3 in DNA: TGTGCCAGCAGCCACACGGGAGAGCAGTTCTTC.

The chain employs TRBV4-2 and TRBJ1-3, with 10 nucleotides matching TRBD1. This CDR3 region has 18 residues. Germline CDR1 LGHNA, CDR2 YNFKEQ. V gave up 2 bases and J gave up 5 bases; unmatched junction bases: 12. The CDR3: CASSQISGTGEARNTIYF. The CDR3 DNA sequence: TGTGCCAGCAGCCAAATATCCGGGACAGGGGAAGCTCGAAACACCATATATTTT.

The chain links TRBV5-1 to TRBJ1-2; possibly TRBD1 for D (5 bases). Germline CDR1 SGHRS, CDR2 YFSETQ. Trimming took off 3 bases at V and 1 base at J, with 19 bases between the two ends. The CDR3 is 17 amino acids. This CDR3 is CASSSPRTQRGNYGYTF. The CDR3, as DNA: TGCGCCAGCAGCTCCCCCAGGACCCAAAGGGGTAACTATGGCTACACCTTC.

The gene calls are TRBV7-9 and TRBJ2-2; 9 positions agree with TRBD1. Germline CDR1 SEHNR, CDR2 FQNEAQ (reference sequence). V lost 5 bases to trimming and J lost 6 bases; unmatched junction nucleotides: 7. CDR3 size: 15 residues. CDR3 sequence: CASSSGQGRAGELFF. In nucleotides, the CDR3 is TGTGCCAGCAGCAGCGGACAGGGGCGCGCCGGGGAGCTGTTTTTT.

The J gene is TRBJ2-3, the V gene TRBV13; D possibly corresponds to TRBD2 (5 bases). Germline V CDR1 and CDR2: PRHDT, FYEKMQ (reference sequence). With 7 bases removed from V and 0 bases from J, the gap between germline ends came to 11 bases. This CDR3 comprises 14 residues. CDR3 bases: TGTGCCAGCACCCGGACTGCTAGCACAGATACGCAGTATTTT. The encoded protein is CASTRTASTDTQYF.

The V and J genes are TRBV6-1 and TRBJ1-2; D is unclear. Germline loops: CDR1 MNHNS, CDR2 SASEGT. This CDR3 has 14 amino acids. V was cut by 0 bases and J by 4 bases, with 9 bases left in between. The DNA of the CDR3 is TGTGCCAGCAGTGAAGCCGTCGCGGTCTATGGCTACACCTTC. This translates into CASSEAVAVYGYTF.

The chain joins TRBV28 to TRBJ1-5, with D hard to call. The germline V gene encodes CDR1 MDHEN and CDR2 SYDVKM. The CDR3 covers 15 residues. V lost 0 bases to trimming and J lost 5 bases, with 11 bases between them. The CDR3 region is CASSLWQATHQPQHF. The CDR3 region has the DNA TGTGCCAGCAGTTTATGGCAGGCTACCCATCAGCCCCAGCATTTT.

CDR3 coding DNA: TGTGCCAGCAAGTGGTCTCGGGGTAGCACAGATACGCAGTATTTT. Translation: CASKWSRGSTDTQYF. The genes are TRBV2 and TRBJ2-3, with D tentatively TRBD2 (5 bases). CDR1 and CDR2 (germline): SNHLY, FYNNEI. The CDR3 spans 15 residues. Trimming pared 7 bases from V and 0 bases from J, leaving 14 bases between.

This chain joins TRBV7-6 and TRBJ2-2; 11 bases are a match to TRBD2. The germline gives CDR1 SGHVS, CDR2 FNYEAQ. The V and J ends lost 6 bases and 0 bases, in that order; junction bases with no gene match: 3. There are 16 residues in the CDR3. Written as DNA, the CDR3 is TGTGCCAGCAGATCGACTAGCGGGACGAACACCGGGGAGCTGTTTTTT. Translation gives CASRSTSGTNTGELFF. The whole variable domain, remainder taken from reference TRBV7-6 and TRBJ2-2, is GAGVSQSPRYKVTKRGQDVALRCDPISGHVSLYWYRQALGQGPEFLTYFNYEAQQDKSGLPNDRFSAERPEGSISTLTIQRTEQRDSAMYRCASRSTSGTNTGELFFGEGSRLTVL.

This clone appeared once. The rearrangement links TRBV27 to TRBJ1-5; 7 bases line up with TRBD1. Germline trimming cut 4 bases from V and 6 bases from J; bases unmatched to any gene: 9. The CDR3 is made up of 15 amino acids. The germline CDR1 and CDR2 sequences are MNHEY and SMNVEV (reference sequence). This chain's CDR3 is CASSSLTGLFQPQHF. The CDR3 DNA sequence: TGTGCCAGCAGTTCCTTGACAGGGCTCTTTCAGCCCCAGCATTTT.

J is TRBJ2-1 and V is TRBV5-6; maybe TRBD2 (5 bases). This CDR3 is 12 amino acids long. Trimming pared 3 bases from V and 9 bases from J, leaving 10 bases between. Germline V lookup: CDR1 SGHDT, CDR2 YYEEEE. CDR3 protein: CASSSRAGEQFF. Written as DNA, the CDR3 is TGTGCCAGCAGCTCTCGGGCGGGTGAGCAGTTCTTC.

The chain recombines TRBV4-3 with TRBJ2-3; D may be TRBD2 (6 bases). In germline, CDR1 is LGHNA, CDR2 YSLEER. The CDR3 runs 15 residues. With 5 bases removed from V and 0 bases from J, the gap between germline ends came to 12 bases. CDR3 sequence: CASSALAESTDTQYF. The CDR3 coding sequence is TGCGCCAGCAGCGCATTAGCGGAAAGCACAGATACGCAGTATTTT.

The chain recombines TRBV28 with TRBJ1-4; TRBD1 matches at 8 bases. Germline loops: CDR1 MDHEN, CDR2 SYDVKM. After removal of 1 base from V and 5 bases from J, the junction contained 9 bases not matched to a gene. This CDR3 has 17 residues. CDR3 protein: CASSLSGGALPNEKLFF. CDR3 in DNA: TGTGCCAGCAGTTTATCAGGGGGCGCCCTCCCGAATGAAAAACTGTTTTTT.

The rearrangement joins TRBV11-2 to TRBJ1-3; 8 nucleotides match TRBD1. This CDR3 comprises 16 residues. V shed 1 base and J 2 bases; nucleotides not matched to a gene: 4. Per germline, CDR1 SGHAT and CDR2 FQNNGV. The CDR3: CASSLVQGAAGNTIYF. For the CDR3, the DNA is TGTGCCAGCAGCTTAGTTCAGGGGGCGGCTGGAAACACCATATATTTT.

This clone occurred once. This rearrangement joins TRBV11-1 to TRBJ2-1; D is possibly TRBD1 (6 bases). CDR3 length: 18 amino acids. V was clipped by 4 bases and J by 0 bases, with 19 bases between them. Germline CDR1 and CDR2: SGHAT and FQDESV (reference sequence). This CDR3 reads CASSSPTTGYVSYNEQFF. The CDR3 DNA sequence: TGTGCCAGCAGCTCCCCCACGACAGGCTACGTCTCCTACAATGAGCAGTTCTTC. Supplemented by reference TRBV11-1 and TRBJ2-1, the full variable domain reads EAEVAQSPRYKITEKSQAVAFWCDPISGHATLYWYRQILGQGPELLVQFQDESVVDDSQLPKDRFSAERLKGVDSTLKIQPAELGDSAMYLCASSSPTTGYVSYNEQFFGPGTRLTVL.

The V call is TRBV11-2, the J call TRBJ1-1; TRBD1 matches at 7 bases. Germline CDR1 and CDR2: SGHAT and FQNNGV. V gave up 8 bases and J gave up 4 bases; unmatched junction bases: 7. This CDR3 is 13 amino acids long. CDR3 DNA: TGTGCCAGCTCCCAGGGGGTCGGCACTGAAGCTTTCTTT. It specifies CASSQGVGTEAFF.

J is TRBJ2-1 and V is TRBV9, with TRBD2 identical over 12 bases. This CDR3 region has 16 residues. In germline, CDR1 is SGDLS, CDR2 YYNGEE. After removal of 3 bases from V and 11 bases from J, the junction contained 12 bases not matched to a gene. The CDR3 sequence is CASSAAQGLAGPKQFF. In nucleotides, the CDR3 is TGTGCCAGCAGCGCTGCTCAGGGACTAGCGGGCCCTAAGCAGTTCTTC. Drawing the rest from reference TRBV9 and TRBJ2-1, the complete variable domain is DSGVTQTPKHLITATGQRVTLRCSPRSGDLSVYWYQQSLDQGLQFLIQYYNGEERAKGNILERFSAQQFPDLHSELNLSSLELGDSALYFCASSAAQGLAGPKQFFGPGTRLTVL.

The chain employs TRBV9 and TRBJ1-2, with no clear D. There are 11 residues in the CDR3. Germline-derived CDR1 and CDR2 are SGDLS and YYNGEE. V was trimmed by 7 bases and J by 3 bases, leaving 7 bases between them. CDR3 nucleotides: TGTGCCAGCGGTCCGGACTATGGCTACACCTTC. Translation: CASGPDYGYTF. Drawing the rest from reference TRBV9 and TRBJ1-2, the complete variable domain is DSGVTQTPKHLITATGQRVTLRCSPRSGDLSVYWYQQSLDQGLQFLIQYYNGEERAKGNILERFSAQQFPDLHSELNLSSLELGDSALYFCASGPDYGYTFGSGTRLTVV.

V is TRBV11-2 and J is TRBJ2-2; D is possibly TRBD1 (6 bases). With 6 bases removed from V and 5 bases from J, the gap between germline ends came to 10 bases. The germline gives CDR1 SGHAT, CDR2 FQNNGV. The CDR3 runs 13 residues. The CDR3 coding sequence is TGTGCCAGCAGTCAACAGGGAACCGGGGAGCTGTTTTTT. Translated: CASSQQGTGELFF.